Below are 24 T cell receptor beta chains sequenced from a single sample in a study of blood T cell repertoires in COVID-19. TCRdb's copy holds only in-frame clones and misses some; the assay was immunoSEQ multiplex PCR. Of 200,000 to 300,000 clones in the sample, around nine tenths are singletons; the top ten hold 0.83%. Sequenced input: peripheral blood. These receptors all come from a man aged 30 to 39 with COVID-19, enrolled during active disease.

This chain joins TRBV6-5 and TRBJ1-6; a possible D gene is TRBD1 (6 bases). Germline V gene lookup returns CDR1 MNHEY and CDR2 SVGAGI. The V end was cut by 4 bases, the J end by 7 bases, with 11 bases between. This CDR3 spans 14 amino acids. The CDR3 region is CASSFQGMNSPLHF. The CDR3 DNA follows: TGTGCCAGCAGTTTTCAGGGGATGAATTCACCCCTCCACTTT.

V gene TRBV3-1 (or the pseudogene TRBV3-2) combines with J gene TRBJ2-1; 11 bases align to TRBD2. CDR1 LGHDT and CDR2 YNNKEL come from the germline V gene (reference sequence). V shed 5 bases and J 12 bases; nucleotides not matched to a gene: 15. The CDR3 runs to 16 residues. CDR3 loop: CASSFRGTSGPGWQFF. CDR3 nucleotide sequence: TGTGCCAGCAGCTTCAGGGGGACTAGCGGCCCCGGGTGGCAGTTCTTC.

The chain joins TRBV13 to TRBJ2-1; 8 bases fit TRBD2. V dropped 8 bases and J dropped 7; count of bases not matched to a gene: 16. CDR1 and CDR2 from the germline V gene are PRHDT and FYEKMQ (reference sequence). The CDR3 sequence is 16 residues long. The CDR3 coding sequence is TGTGCCAGCTACCTAGGGGCGGGGGGACACGGGAATGAGCAGTTCTTC. Translation gives CASYLGAGGHGNEQFF.

J is TRBJ1-3 and V is TRBV11-2; TRBD1 agrees at 9 bases. In germline, CDR1 is SGHAT, CDR2 FQNNGV. V shed 1 base, J shed 4 bases, and the junction held 2 bases outside the gene matches. The CDR3 is made up of 15 amino acids. The CDR3 nucleotides read TGTGCCAGCAGCTTAGGGACAGGGGTCGGAAACACCATATATTTT. Its protein product is CASSLGTGVGNTIYF.

The chain is built from TRBV3-1 (or the pseudogene TRBV3-2) and TRBJ1-2; TRBD1 aligns across 9 bases. Losses at the gene ends were 4 bases for V and 4 bases for J; bases not matched to a gene: 7. Germline lookup yields CDR1 LGHDT and CDR2 YNNKEL (reference sequence). The CDR3 spans 15 residues. The CDR3 loop reads CASSRRDRAIYGYTF. In DNA, the CDR3 is TGTGCCAGCAGCCGCCGGGACAGGGCTATCTATGGCTACACCTTC.

This clone has a single count. The J gene is TRBJ1-6, the V gene TRBV4-2, with TRBD1 matching over 7 bases. The CDR3 length is 15 residues. J lost 7 bases, V lost 4 bases, and 7 bases had no gene match. Germline V gives CDR1 LGHNA, CDR2 YNFKEQ. The CDR3 nucleotides read TGTGCCAGCAGCCCCGTGGGACAGCAGAATTCACCCCTCCACTTT. Its translation is CASSPVGQQNSPLHF.

The J gene is TRBJ1-2, the V gene TRBV11-2; TRBD1 matches 11 bases. This CDR3 region has 17 residues. The V segment lost 0 bases and the J segment 2 bases; nucleotides outside the gene matches: 5. Germline V gene data show CDR1 as SGHAT and CDR2 as FQNNGV. The CDR3 coding sequence is TGTGCCAGCAGCTTAGATTTTAGGACAGGGGGCAACTATGGCTACACCTTC. The encoded protein is CASSLDFRTGGNYGYTF.

This chain links TRBV6-5 with TRBJ2-5; 8 bases align to TRBD1. J lost 5 bases, V lost 0 bases, and 5 bases had no gene match. CDR3 length: 15 residues. The germline V gene has CDR1 MNHEY and CDR2 SVGAGI. CDR3 nucleotide sequence: TGTGCCAGCAGTTACTCGGACAGGGCGGTTGAGACCCAGTACTTC. Translation: CASSYSDRAVETQYF.

V is TRBV18 and J is TRBJ1-1; TRBD1 matches at 8 bases. The CDR3 covers 14 residues. Germline lookup yields CDR1 KGHSH and CDR2 LQKENI. V dropped 6 bases and J dropped 2; count of bases not matched to a gene: 5. The CDR3 is CASSPGGANTEAFF. CDR3 sequence (DNA): TGTGCCAGCTCTCCAGGGGGCGCCAACACTGAAGCTTTCTTT.

The chain links TRBV19 to TRBJ1-1; D is unclear. V was cut by 3 bases and J by 1 base, with 9 bases left in between. The CDR3 consists of 14 residues. Per germline, CDR1 LNHDA and CDR2 SQIVND (reference sequence). Written as DNA, the CDR3 is TGTGCCAGTAGTATCTCTTTCCGGAACACTGAAGCTTTCTTT. Translation: CASSISFRNTEAFF.

The chain carries TRBV2 and TRBJ2-3, with TRBD2 identical over 11 bases. CDR3 length equals 15 residues. Germline V gene data show CDR1 as SNHLY and CDR2 as FYNNEI. V shed 6 bases, J shed 2 bases, and the junction held 4 bases outside the gene matches. DNA for the CDR3: TGTGCCAGCAGCGTAGCGGGGGGGTACACAGATACGCAGTATTTT. Translation gives CASSVAGGYTDTQYF.

The chain recombines TRBV19 with TRBJ2-1, with 14 positions matching TRBD2. This CDR3 contains 17 residues. The germline gives CDR1 LNHDA, CDR2 SQIVND (reference sequence). Trimming at V came to 1 base and at J to 3 bases, leaving 2 bases not matched to a gene. The CDR3 spells CASSIGGLAGDYNEQFF. The CDR3 DNA is TGTGCCAGTAGTATAGGGGGACTAGCGGGGGACTACAATGAGCAGTTCTTC.

The chain couples TRBV4-2 to TRBJ1-2; D is ambiguous. CDR1 and CDR2 from the germline V gene are LGHNA and YNFKEQ. The CDR3 covers 15 residues. Trimming removed 1 base at V and 3 bases at J, with 12 bases between. CDR3 residues: CASSQGGGYDYGYTF. In nucleotides, the CDR3 is TGTGCCAGCAGCCAAGGGGGAGGGTACGACTATGGCTACACCTTC.

The V and J genes are TRBV9 and TRBJ1-2, with 12 bases fitting TRBD1. V dropped 3 bases and J dropped 6; count of bases not matched to a gene: 15. The length of the CDR3 is 18 residues. From germline, CDR1 is SGDLS and CDR2 YYNGEE. This chain's CDR3 is CASSGTGTGGALTNGYTF. CDR3 bases: TGTGCCAGCAGCGGTACCGGGACAGGGGGCGCGTTGACGAATGGCTACACCTTC.

V and J are TRBV7-9 and TRBJ1-1; D not resolved. The V gene lost 2 bases and the J gene lost 1 base, with 8 bases spanning the gap. The germline CDR1 and CDR2 sequences are SEHNR and FQNEAQ (reference sequence). This CDR3 is 14 amino acids long. The DNA of the CDR3 is TGTGCCAGCAGCTTAAATGAGGGGAACACTGAAGCTTTCTTT. It yields the protein CASSLNEGNTEAFF.

The gene calls are TRBV11-1 and TRBJ2-3; D possibly corresponds to TRBD1 (6 bases). The germline V gene encodes CDR1 SGHAT and CDR2 FQDESV (reference sequence). The CDR3 covers 14 residues. Trimming took off 2 bases at V and 0 bases at J, with 6 bases between the two ends. The CDR3 DNA follows: TGTGCCAGCAGCTTAACAGGGAGCACAGATACGCAGTATTTT. Translating gives CASSLTGSTDTQYF.

The chain uses TRBV4-1 and TRBJ1-2, with D possibly TRBD1 on 6 matching bases. Trimming removed 5 bases from V and 6 bases from J, with 16 bases in between. This CDR3 comprises 14 residues. Germline V lookup: CDR1 MGHRA, CDR2 YSYEKL. The CDR3 sequence: CASSSGGGVNGYTF. The CDR3 bases are TGCGCCAGCAGCTCCGGAGGGGGGGTAAATGGCTACACCTTC.

This clone has only one observation. This chain connects TRBV9 to TRBJ2-7, with a tentative D call TRBD2 (6 bases). The CDR3 runs to 16 residues. Trimming left V 0 bases short and J 6 bases short, with 19 bases between. CDR1 and CDR2 from the germline V gene are SGDLS and YYNGEE. DNA of the CDR3: TGTGCCAGCAGCGTAGCTCAGGACGGGGGAATCTCCGAGCAGTACTTC. Protein: CASSVAQDGGISEQYF. Looking up the rest from reference TRBV9 and TRBJ2-7 gives the full variable domain: DSGVTQTPKHLITATGQRVTLRCSPRSGDLSVYWYQQSLDQGLQFLIQYYNGEERAKGNILERFSAQQFPDLHSELNLSSLELGDSALYFCASSVAQDGGISEQYFGPGTRLTVT.

V usage is TRBV5-4 and J usage is TRBJ2-2; D may be TRBD2 (5 bases). The CDR3 has 15 amino acids. V dropped 4 bases and J dropped 1 base, with 11 bases sitting between them. Germline CDR1 SGHNT, CDR2 YYREEE (reference sequence). In DNA form, the CDR3 reads TGTGCCAGCAGCCCGCAACGGGGGAACACCGGGGAGCTGTTTTTT. Amino acid sequence: CASSPQRGNTGELFF.

A single count supports this clone. This chain connects TRBV6-1 to TRBJ1-5; 12 nucleotides agree with TRBD1. J gave up 7 bases and V 3 bases, and 1 base lay outside the gene matches. The CDR3 is 14 residues long. Germline assignment: CDR1 MNHNS and CDR2 SASEGT. CDR3 region: CASSEGQGAQPQHF. The CDR3 DNA reads TGTGCCAGCAGTGAGGGACAGGGGGCACAGCCCCAGCATTTT.

The rearrangement uses TRBV18 and TRBJ2-3; 7 positions match TRBD1. The CDR3 spans 16 residues. V gave up 2 bases and J gave up 3 bases; unmatched junction bases: 8. The germline CDR1 and CDR2 sequences are KGHSH and LQKENI. For the CDR3, the DNA is TGTGCCAGCTCACCAAAAATCCAGGGGGAAACAGATACGCAGTATTTT. It translates to CASSPKIQGETDTQYF.

The chain couples TRBV7-2 to TRBJ2-5, with 10 bases fitting TRBD2. The CDR3 has 14 residues. CDR1 SGHTA and CDR2 FQGNSA come from the germline V gene. The V segment lost 5 bases and the J segment 5 bases; nucleotides outside the gene matches: 5. CDR3 nucleotide sequence: TGTGCCAGCAGCGCTAGCGGGGGTATGGAGACCCAGTACTTC. Protein product: CASSASGGMETQYF. Combining the CDR3 with reference TRBV7-2 and TRBJ2-5 gives the whole variable domain GAGVSQSPSNKVTEKGKDVELRCDPISGHTALYWYRQSLGQGLEFLIYFQGNSAPDKSGLPSDRFSAERTGGSVSTLTIQRTQQEDSAVYLCASSASGGMETQYFGPGTRLLVL.

The chain links TRBV10-3 to TRBJ2-1; no firm D call. Germline CDR1 and CDR2: ENHRY and SYGVKD. V was pared by 2 bases and J by 0 bases, with 8 bases between. The CDR3 covers 15 residues. The CDR3 sequence is CAISEARSSYNEQFF. The CDR3 DNA follows: TGTGCCATCAGTGAGGCTCGGAGCTCCTACAATGAGCAGTTCTTC.

V and J are TRBV19 and TRBJ1-1; 9 bases are shared with TRBD1. V lost 5 bases, J lost 4 bases, and 11 bases stayed unmatched. CDR1 LNHDA and CDR2 SQIVND come from the germline V gene (reference sequence). This CDR3 spans 16 amino acids. CDR3 region: CASSARTGERGTEAFF. In nucleotides, the CDR3 is TGTGCCAGTAGTGCGCGGACAGGGGAAAGGGGCACTGAAGCTTTCTTT.